Listed below are T cell receptor beta chains from one sample, sequenced in a study of T cell responses to AZD1222 COVID-19 vaccine. Clones were sequenced by immunoSEQ multiplex PCR, and TCRdb holds only the in-frame ones, with some missing. Of 100,000 to 130,000 clones in the sample, 70% to 90% are singletons; the top ten hold around 4.9%. Specimen: peripheral blood, collected 28 days after the second AZD1222 dose. These receptors originate from an adult who received the AZD1222 COVID-19 vaccine. Both conserved end residues are part of each CDR3. Fields, in order: CDR3 protein, CDR3 DNA, J gene, D gene, clone size, V gene. D genes are given only for firm matches. Size is omitted from some rows. Given values are once, few, many or a class for expanded clones.

CDR3: CASSMGTDEQYF
DNA: TGTGCCAGCAGCATGGGGACCGACGAGCAGTACTTC
J: TRBJ2-7
D: -
size: -
V: TRBV7-8

CDR3: CASSAGTGTYEQYF
DNA: TGTGCCAGCAGCGCCGGGACAGGCACCTACGAGCAGTACTTC
J: TRBJ2-7
D: TRBD1
size: -
V: TRBV9

CDR3: CATSRDRGRGETQYF
DNA: TGTGCCACCAGCAGAGACAGGGGGCGCGGGGAGACCCAGTACTTC
J: TRBJ2-5
D: TRBD1
size: -
V: TRBV15

CDR3: CSASEGYGYTF
DNA: TGCAGCGCTAGCGAGGGGTATGGCTACACCTTC
J: TRBJ1-2
D: -
size: -
V: TRBV29-1

CDR3: CASSFRVAEAFF
DNA: TGTGCCAGCAGTTTTAGAGTCGCTGAAGCTTTCTTT
J: TRBJ1-1
D: -
size: -
V: TRBV12-3/TRBV12-4

CDR3: CASSRDTHSNQPQHF
DNA: TGTGCCAGCAGTCGGGACACCCATAGCAATCAGCCCCAGCATTTT
J: TRBJ1-5
D: -
size: -
V: TRBV11-2

CDR3: CASRFGQGDDQPQHF
DNA: TGTGCCAGCAGATTTGGACAGGGGGATGATCAGCCCCAGCATTTT
J: TRBJ1-5
D: TRBD1
size: -
V: TRBV6-5

CDR3: CASSHGPDRGPYEQYF
DNA: TGCGCCAGCAGCCATGGACCGGACCGGGGGCCCTACGAGCAGTACTTC
J: TRBJ2-7
D: -
size: -
V: TRBV4-3

CDR3: CATGQFQETQYF
DNA: TGTGCCACGGGACAGTTCCAAGAGACCCAGTACTTC
J: TRBJ2-5
D: TRBD1
size: few
V: TRBV2

CDR3: CASSHSGAGALRDEQFF
DNA: TGTGCCAGCAGCCATTCGGGGGCGGGGGCCTTGAGGGATGAGCAGTTCTTC
J: TRBJ2-1
D: -
size: -
V: TRBV3-1/TRBV3-2

CDR3: CASSYAQGRNQPQHF
DNA: TGTGCCAGCAGTTACGCCCAGGGACGGAATCAGCCCCAGCATTTT
J: TRBJ1-5
D: -
size: -
V: TRBV6-5

CDR3: CASSQDGSQVNGYTF
DNA: TGCGCCAGCAGCCAAGATGGGAGTCAAGTCAATGGCTACACCTTC
J: TRBJ1-2
D: -
size: -
V: TRBV4-1

CDR3: CASKTGGTEAFF
DNA: TGTGCCAGTAAAACAGGGGGGACTGAAGCTTTCTTT
J: TRBJ1-1
D: TRBD1
size: -
V: TRBV19

CDR3: CASLSGGVSNQPQHF
DNA: TGTGCCAGCCTTTCGGGGGGGGTCTCCAATCAGCCCCAGCATTTT
J: TRBJ1-5
D: -
size: -
V: TRBV6-5